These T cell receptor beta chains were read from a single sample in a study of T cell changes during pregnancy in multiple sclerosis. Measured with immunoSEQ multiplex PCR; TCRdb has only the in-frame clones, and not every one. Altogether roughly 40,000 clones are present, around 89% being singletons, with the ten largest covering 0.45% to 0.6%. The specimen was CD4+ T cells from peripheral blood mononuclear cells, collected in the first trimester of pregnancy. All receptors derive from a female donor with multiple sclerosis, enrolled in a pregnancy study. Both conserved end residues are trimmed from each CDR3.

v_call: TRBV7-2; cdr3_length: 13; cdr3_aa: ASSRLGGNSYEQY
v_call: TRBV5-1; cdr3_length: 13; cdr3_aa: ASSGGTGLGETQY
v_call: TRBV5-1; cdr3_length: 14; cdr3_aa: ASSLAGQSLGDTQY
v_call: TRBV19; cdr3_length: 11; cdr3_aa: ASRLARGTEAF
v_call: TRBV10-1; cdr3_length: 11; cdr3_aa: ASSGAMSTEAF
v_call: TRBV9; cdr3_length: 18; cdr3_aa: ASSVLPLAGEGRPYNEQF
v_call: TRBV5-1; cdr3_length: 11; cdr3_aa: ASSLEFGSEAF
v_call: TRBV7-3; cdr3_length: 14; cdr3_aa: ASSLTNQGGRETQY
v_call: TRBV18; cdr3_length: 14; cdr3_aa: ASSPPMGGRGDEQF
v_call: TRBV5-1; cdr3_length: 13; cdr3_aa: ASSINTGDWYEQY
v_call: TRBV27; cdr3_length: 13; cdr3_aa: ASSSLEASNQPQH
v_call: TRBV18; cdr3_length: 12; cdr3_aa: ASSPPHIFDEQY
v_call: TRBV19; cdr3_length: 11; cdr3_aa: ASSTQMNTEAF